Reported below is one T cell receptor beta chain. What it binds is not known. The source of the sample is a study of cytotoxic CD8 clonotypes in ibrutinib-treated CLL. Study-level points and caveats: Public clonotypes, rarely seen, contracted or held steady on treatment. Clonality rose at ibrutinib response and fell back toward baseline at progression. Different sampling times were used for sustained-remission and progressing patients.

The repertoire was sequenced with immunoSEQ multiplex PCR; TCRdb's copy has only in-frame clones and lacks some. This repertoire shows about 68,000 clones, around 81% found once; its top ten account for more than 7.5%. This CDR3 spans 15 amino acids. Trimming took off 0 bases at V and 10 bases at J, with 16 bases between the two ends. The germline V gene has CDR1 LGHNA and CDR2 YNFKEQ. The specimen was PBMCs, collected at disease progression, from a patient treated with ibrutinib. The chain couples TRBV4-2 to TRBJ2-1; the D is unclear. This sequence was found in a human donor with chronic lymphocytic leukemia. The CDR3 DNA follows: TGTGCCAGCAGCCAAGATCTCGATAGAGGCAGGGAGCAGTTCTTC. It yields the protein CASSQDLDRGREQFF.